This TCR beta chain emerged from a study of shared clonotypes between healthy human individuals. Study outcomes and limitations: The diversity represented, both genetic and in exposure history, was limited by few donors.

CDR3 length: 15 residues. The germline gives CDR1 LGHNA, CDR2 YSLEER. The V end lost 4 bases, the J end lost 5 bases, and 14 bases lay between the germline ends. The method was immunoSEQ multiplex PCR; TCRdb's version includes in-frame clones alone and lacks a portion of them. The sample consists of about 2 million clones, over 85% of them appearing once. A remark on this clone: Its matching antigen is unknown.

Naivety among CD8 cells was defined by CD45RO negativity and positive CCR7 selection, thereby excluding terminally differentiated effector memory CD45RA+ cells. The TCR was taken from a man younger than 35 in good health. Sequences were obtained from naive CD8+ T cells sorted from blood. The chain combines TRBV4-3 with TRBJ1-4; D is possibly TRBD1 (6 bases). CDR3 in amino acids: CASSRLTGLNEKLFF. Here the CDR3 DNA reads TGCGCCAGCAGCCGTTTGACAGGTCTCAATGAAAAACTGTTTTTT.